This T cell receptor (beta chain) is drawn from a study of blood T cell repertoires in COVID-19. Study overall: COVID-19 samples, acute and convalescent, were from the United States, Italy and Spain. PBMCs, B-cell-depleted T cells, or T cells were the source of the cDNA or gDNA that made up the material.

Seattle patients were enrolled while actively infected and followed longitudinally. Per the original methods: Estimates of nucleated cell counts were drawn from the amplification of reference gene primers. Produced via immunoSEQ multiplex PCR; TCRdb's table is partial and in-frame only. V and J calls and clone size are as listed in that table; D and trimming were resolved from the DNA. This table has some 290,000 clones, over 85% appearing once. From germline, CDR1 is MDHEN and CDR2 SYDVKM. V lost 4 bases, J lost 1 base, and 11 bases lay in between. CDR3 length equals 15 residues. The genes are TRBV28 and TRBJ1-5, with D possibly matching TRBD1 (5 bases). The sequencing sample was made of peripheral blood. The clonotype originates from a woman aged 25 to 39 with COVID-19, enrolled during active disease. Written as DNA, the CDR3 is TGTGCCAGCAGTTGGGGCCAGAGAAGCAATCAGCCCCAGCATTTT. It yields the protein CASSWGQRSNQPQHF.